Each of the 32 T cell receptor beta chains below was sequenced from the same sample in a study of blood T cell repertoires in COVID-19 (dated by TCRdb to 2018 to 2021). Receptor amplification or capture employed the immunoSEQ multiplex PCR assay. TCRdb provides this immuneACCESS table in a form limited to in-frame rearrangements. Some clones are lacking; in checked studies, under half of them reflect an unresolved V gene, and why the rest are absent is not known. For this sample there are 120,000 to 150,000 clones; around 80% appear just once. 8% to 10% of the sample comes from the top ten. Sequenced sample: peripheral blood. These receptors came from a woman of 80 years or more in a cohort sampled during active or convalescent COVID-19.

The chain recombines TRBV6-4 with TRBJ1-1; no reliable D call. V dropped 4 bases and J dropped 3 bases, with 9 bases sitting between them. This CDR3 is built from 13 residues. Germline V gives CDR1 MRHNA, CDR2 SNTAGT. The CDR3 DNA follows: TGTGCCAGCAGTGTCGGGGAGCACACTGAAGCTTTCTTT. This gives the protein CASSVGEHTEAFF.

The chain combines TRBV3-1 (or the pseudogene TRBV3-2) with TRBJ2-5; TRBD2 might be the D (5 bases). V dropped 8 bases and J dropped 0 bases, with 16 bases sitting between them. Germline lookup yields CDR1 LGHDT and CDR2 YNNKEL (reference sequence). CDR3 length: 15 residues. The CDR3 is CASFLAPVYQETQYF. The CDR3 bases are TGTGCCAGCTTCCTAGCCCCGGTATACCAAGAGACCCAGTACTTC.

The chain combines TRBV7-8 with TRBJ1-4, with 9 bases that match TRBD1. V shed 5 bases and J 7 bases; nucleotides not matched to a gene: 5. In germline, CDR1 is SGHVS, CDR2 FQNEAQ. The CDR3 is 14 amino acids. The CDR3 DNA follows: TGTGCCAGCAGCCTGGGACAGGGACGTGAAAAACTGTTTTTT. Protein: CASSLGQGREKLFF.

The chain is built from TRBV5-1 and TRBJ2-7; 8 positions match TRBD1. This CDR3 contains 14 residues. V trimming: 1 base; J trimming: 6 bases; junction bases outside the gene matches: 6. Germline V gene sequence: CDR1 SGHRS, CDR2 YFSETQ. This CDR3 reads CASSLSNTGGEQYF. In nucleotides, the CDR3 is TGCGCCAGCAGCTTGTCCAACACAGGGGGCGAGCAGTACTTC. Supplemented by reference TRBV5-1 and TRBJ2-7, the full variable domain reads KAGVTQTPRYLIKTRGQQVTLSCSPISGHRSVSWYQQTPGQGLQFLFEYFSETQRNKGNFPGRFSGRQFSNSRSEMNVSTLELGDSALYLCASSLSNTGGEQYFGPGTRLTVT.

This clone was seen only a few times. V usage is TRBV18 and J usage is TRBJ2-7, with 9 bases aligning to TRBD2. The germline CDR1 and CDR2 sequences are KGHSH and LQKENI. J gave up 2 bases and V 3 bases, and 5 bases lay outside the gene matches. The CDR3 is 15 residues long. Here the CDR3 DNA reads TGTGCCAGCTCACCCGGGCTAGCGGGGACCTACGAGCAGTACGTC. Translation gives CASSPGLAGTYEQYV.

This sequence joins TRBV15 and TRBJ1-1; maybe TRBD1 (6 bases). The germline V gene encodes CDR1 LNHNV and CDR2 YYDKDF (reference sequence). The CDR3 runs 12 residues. Trimming left V 9 bases short and J 1 base short, with 9 bases between. CDR3 nucleotide sequence: TGTGCCACTCGCAGGGGGAACACTGAAGCTTTCTTT. It codes for CATRRGNTEAFF. Full variable domain (outside the CDR3, taken from reference TRBV15 and TRBJ1-1): DAMVIQNPRYQVTQFGKPVTLSCSQTLNHNVMYWYQQKSSQAPKLLFHYYDKDFNNEADTPDNFQSRRPNTSFCFLDIRSPGLGDTAMYLCATRRGNTEAFFGQGTRLTVV.

V usage is TRBV7-9 and J usage is TRBJ1-1; D is perhaps TRBD1 (6 bases). This CDR3 is 13 amino acids long. CDR1 SEHNR and CDR2 FQNEAQ come from the germline V gene (reference sequence). V lost 5 bases, J lost 10 bases, and 17 bases lay in between. The CDR3 is CASSADSAARAFF. The DNA of the CDR3 is TGTGCCAGCAGCGCGGACAGTGCAGCTCGAGCTTTCTTT.

The genes are TRBV14 and TRBJ1-6; D is ambiguous. Germline V lookup: CDR1 SGHDN, CDR2 FVKESK. This CDR3 is 14 amino acids long. V was trimmed by 1 base and J by 6 bases, leaving 7 bases between them. CDR3 DNA: TGTGCCAGCAGCCAAGGAACAGTTAATTCACCCCTCCACTTT. Its translation: CASSQGTVNSPLHF. The variable domain in full, completed from reference TRBV14 and TRBJ1-6, reads EAGVTQFPSHSVIEKGQTVTLRCDPISGHDNLYWYRRVMGKEIKFLLHFVKESKQDESGMPNNRFLAERTGGTYSTLKVQPAELEDSGVYFCASSQGTVNSPLHFGNGTRLTVT.

The chain recombines TRBV9 with TRBJ2-1; D gene ambiguous. The CDR3 consists of 16 residues. Trimming stripped 2 bases from V and 3 bases from J, with 15 bases between. CDR1 is SGDLS, CDR2 YYNGEE, per germline. Here the CDR3 DNA reads TGTGCCAGCAGCGTGTCAGCGTCTGCCTTCTACAATGAGCAGTTCTTC. Amino acid sequence: CASSVSASAFYNEQFF.

In this sample, this clone turned up once. The V and J genes are TRBV6-5 and TRBJ1-3; D is unresolved. The CDR3 extends over 15 amino acids. Germline loops: CDR1 MNHEY, CDR2 SVGAGI. With 0 bases removed from V and 0 bases from J, the gap between germline ends came to 6 bases. Written as DNA, the CDR3 is TGTGCCAGCAGTTACTCCTCCTCCTCTGGAAACACCATATATTTT. Protein sequence: CASSYSSSSGNTIYF.

The rearrangement uses TRBV3-1 (or the pseudogene TRBV3-2) and TRBJ1-2; D not resolved. Germline CDR1 is LGHDT and CDR2 is YNNKEL (reference sequence). There are 16 residues in the CDR3. V shed 0 bases and J shed 5 bases, with 16 bases lying between them. This CDR3 is CASSQDPAGTRYGYTF. In DNA, the CDR3 is TGTGCCAGCAGCCAAGATCCGGCAGGAACAAGGTATGGCTACACCTTC.

A single count supports this clone. The chain has TRBV9 and TRBJ2-2; TRBD2 matches at 13 bases. The CDR3 runs to 17 residues. Losses at the gene ends were 0 bases for V and 4 bases for J; bases not matched to a gene: 3. Germline CDR1 reads SGDLS; CDR2 reads YYNGEE. CDR3 sequence: CASSVDTSGGATGELFF. CDR3 coding DNA: TGTGCCAGCAGCGTAGATACTAGCGGGGGGGCCACCGGGGAGCTGTTTTTT.

This chain uses TRBV10-3 with TRBJ2-2; maybe TRBD2 (6 bases). Germline V gene data show CDR1 as ENHRY and CDR2 as SYGVKD. The CDR3 consists of 16 residues. Trimming took 2 bases from V and 4 from J, leaving 14 bases between them. Here the CDR3 DNA reads TGTGCCATCAGTGAGCCAACCGGGCGGGGCACCGGGGAGCTGTTTTTT. As protein: CAISEPTGRGTGELFF.

The V gene is TRBV7-9, the J gene TRBJ1-2; 7 nucleotides match TRBD1. The CDR3 covers 14 residues. Germline values: CDR1 SEHNR, CDR2 FQNEAQ (reference sequence). Trimming at V came to 1 base and at J to 6 bases, leaving 5 bases not matched to a gene. CDR3 sequence reads: CASSLVQGGHGYTF. CDR3 DNA: TGTGCCAGCAGCTTAGTGCAGGGGGGTCATGGCTACACCTTC.

This chain connects TRBV5-6 to TRBJ1-3; 7 nucleotides match TRBD1. Trimming took 4 bases from V and 4 from J; bases not matched to a gene: 14. The V gene's germline CDR1 is SGHDT and CDR2 YYEEEE. This CDR3 spans 17 amino acids. Written as DNA, the CDR3 is TGTGCCAGCAGCCACCGAAATAGACAGGGTAGAGGAAACACCATATATTTT. This gives the protein CASSHRNRQGRGNTIYF.

This chain joins TRBV9 and TRBJ1-1; 7 bases line up with TRBD1. Germline V gives CDR1 SGDLS, CDR2 YYNGEE. V was pared by 0 bases and J by 0 bases, with 5 bases of the junction left unmatched. CDR3 size: 16 residues. The CDR3 sequence is CASSVVSGQVNTEAFF. In DNA form, the CDR3 reads TGTGCCAGCAGCGTAGTGAGCGGACAGGTGAACACTGAAGCTTTCTTT.

The gene calls are TRBV4-1 and TRBJ2-1; TRBD2 matches 8 bases. The V gene end was trimmed by 1 base and the J gene end by 5 bases; junction bases not matched to a gene: 1. CDR3 length: 14 amino acids. Germline loops: CDR1 MGHRA, CDR2 YSYEKL. In nucleotides, the CDR3 is TGCGCCAGCAGCCAAGGTAGCGGGAACAATGAGCAGTTCTTC. The encoded protein is CASSQGSGNNEQFF.

The chain combines TRBV7-8 with TRBJ1-5; D gene uncertain. Germline assignment: CDR1 SGHVS and CDR2 FQNEAQ. V was clipped by 7 bases and J by 2 bases, with 24 bases between them. This CDR3 has 18 amino acids. DNA for the CDR3: TGTGCCAGCACCTGGGGATCGAGGGTTTTGGGTGGCAATCAGCCCCAGCATTTT. Its translation is CASTWGSRVLGGNQPQHF.

Only a few counts were recorded for this clone. This chain connects TRBV7-3 to TRBJ2-2; possibly TRBD2 for D (5 bases). CDR1 is SGHTA and CDR2 is FQGTGA in the germline V gene. The CDR3 covers 12 residues. Trimming cost V 6 bases and J 7 bases, with 9 bases left between them. Here the CDR3 DNA reads TGTGCCAGCAGATCCGGGGACGGGGAGCTGTTTTTT. Translating it yields CASRSGDGELFF.

This clone was seen a few times. V and J are TRBV12-2 and TRBJ1-6; the table's D call, TRBD1, has no DNA check behind it. TRBV12-2 is recorded as a pseudogene. The CDR3 has 14 amino acids. In DNA, the CDR3 is TGTGCAAGTCGCCTGACAGGACACATAAGATCCCTCCACTTT. Its protein is CASRLTGHIRSLHF.

The genes are TRBV2 and TRBJ1-6; perhaps TRBD1 as D (5 bases). The V and J ends lost 4 bases and 6 bases respectively, with 10 bases between them. Germline V gene lookup returns CDR1 SNHLY and CDR2 FYNNEI. The CDR3 totals 14 residues. This CDR3 reads CASSVQAPNSPLHF. The DNA of the CDR3 is TGTGCCAGCAGTGTACAGGCACCTAATTCACCCCTCCACTTT.

The CDR3: CASSTGQGRTEAFF. The DNA for the CDR3 is TGTGCCAGTAGTACGGGACAGGGGAGGACTGAAGCTTTCTTT. This chain connects TRBV19 to TRBJ1-1; 10 nucleotides align to TRBD1. CDR1 is LNHDA, CDR2 SQIVND, per germline (reference sequence). The CDR3 sequence is 14 residues long. With 4 bases clipped from V and 5 bases from J, the junction kept 4 bases outside the gene matches.

This clone has a handful of counts. The rearrangement uses TRBV3-1 (or the pseudogene TRBV3-2) and TRBJ1-2; no clear D gene. CDR3 length: 13 residues. Germline-derived CDR1 and CDR2 are LGHDT and YNNKEL (reference sequence). V was pared by 2 bases and J by 7 bases, with 11 bases between. The CDR3 spells CASSQTWSGGYTF. In DNA form, the CDR3 reads TGTGCCAGCAGCCAAACTTGGTCGGGTGGCTACACCTTC.

The chain carries TRBV24-1 and TRBJ1-1; 11 positions agree with TRBD1. Germline V CDR1 and CDR2: KGHDR, SFDVKD. The CDR3 runs to 13 residues. Unmatched junction bases numbered 5, after V lost 4 bases and J lost 11 bases. CDR3 sequence reads: CATSEAGDRGAFF. CDR3 nucleotide sequence: TGTGCCACCAGTGAGGCGGGGGACAGGGGGGCTTTCTTT.

J is TRBJ1-3 and V is TRBV30; D is unresolved. Deletions cut 3 bases from V and 2 bases from J, with 11 bases between. The CDR3 contains 14 residues. The germline gives CDR1 GTSNPN, CDR2 SVGIG (reference sequence). The CDR3 spells CAWRTGVAGNTIYF. In DNA form, the CDR3 reads TGTGCCTGGAGAACCGGGGTGGCTGGAAACACCATATATTTT.

This clone was seen only once. This chain connects TRBV7-2 to TRBJ1-5; tentative D call: TRBD1 (5 bases). CDR3 size: 15 residues. The germline V and J ends were trimmed by 2 bases and 3 bases, with 11 bases remaining between them. Germline lookup yields CDR1 SGHTA and CDR2 FQGNSA. CDR3 sequence reads: CASSLHGAVNQPQHF. CDR3 nucleotides: TGTGCCAGCAGCTTACATGGGGCGGTCAATCAGCCCCAGCATTTT.

The chain carries TRBV6-2 or TRBV6-3 and TRBJ1-5; no firm D call. The CDR3 is made up of 16 amino acids. Germline V gene lookup returns CDR1 MNHEY and CDR2 SVGEGT. The V end was cut by 6 bases, the J end by 1 base, with 16 bases between. The DNA for the CDR3 is TGTGCCAGCAGCCGGGGTCTGCGGGTGAGCAATCAGCCCCAGCATTTT. Its protein is CASSRGLRVSNQPQHF.

The rearrangement links TRBV9 to TRBJ1-1; 9 nucleotides match TRBD1. The CDR3 covers 16 residues. Germline CDR1 is SGDLS and CDR2 is YYNGEE. V trimming: 2 bases; J trimming: 4 bases; junction bases outside the gene matches: 9. The CDR3 bases are TGTGCCAGCAGCGTTACCGGGACAGGGCTTTTCACTGAAGCTTTCTTT. Amino acid sequence: CASSVTGTGLFTEAFF.

The genes are TRBV6-1 and TRBJ1-6; 7 bases fit TRBD1. CDR1 is MNHNS, CDR2 SASEGT, per germline. The ends lost 7 bases at V and 6 bases at J; junction bases unmatched: 6. The CDR3 spans 14 residues. The CDR3 sequence is CASTGDSLNSPLHF. DNA for the CDR3: TGTGCCAGCACCGGGGACAGCCTTAATTCACCCCTCCACTTT.

The chain uses TRBV3-1 (or the pseudogene TRBV3-2) and TRBJ2-3, with D possibly matching TRBD2 (7 bases). The CDR3 spans 16 residues. Germline lookup yields CDR1 LGHDT and CDR2 YNNKEL (reference sequence). V gave up 4 bases and J gave up 5 bases, with 19 bases separating them. CDR3 residues: CASSRSSWGGLDTQYF. The CDR3 nucleotides are TGTGCCAGCAGCCGTAGCTCGTGGGGGGGCCTAGATACGCAGTATTTT.

This clone was seen once. This chain links TRBV6-6 with TRBJ1-3; a possible D gene is TRBD1 (6 bases). The length of the CDR3 is 14 residues. V lost 4 bases and J lost 0, with 7 bases in between. Germline V gene sequence: CDR1 MNHNY, CDR2 SVGAGI (reference sequence). CDR3 sequence: CASSSQGSGNTIYF. The CDR3 bases are TGTGCCAGCAGTTCACAGGGCTCTGGAAACACCATATATTTT.

The chain employs TRBV4-1 and TRBJ1-5; D call uncertain. V was trimmed by 2 bases and J by 6 bases, leaving 11 bases between them. Per the germline V gene, CDR1 is MGHRA and CDR2 is YSYEKL. The CDR3 runs 14 residues. The CDR3 nucleotides read TGCGCCAGCAGCCAAACCCAAGCAAGTCAGCCCCAGCATTTT. This gives the protein CASSQTQASQPQHF.